This T cell receptor (beta chain) was captured in a study of siplizumab effects on memory and regulatory T cells. General observations from the study: A minor share of alloreactive clones matched unstimulated subsets. Both greater diversity than memory cells and a major contribution to the alloresponse seemed to characterize naive T cells.

Of note for this clone: The antigen remains unidentified.

The CDR3 extends over 12 amino acids. The germline V gene encodes CDR1 MNHEY and CDR2 SVGAGI. V gave up 11 bases and J gave up 8 bases, with 16 bases separating them. Sequencing was performed with immunoSEQ multiplex PCR; in TCRdb, only in-frame clones are kept and a portion is missing. The table shows approximately 100,000 clones, with 75% to 95% occurring only once. Source material: CD4+ T cells sorted from blood. The clonotype originates from a human donor in good health. Some clones in this sample may be carry-over from other donors' samples. The gene calls are TRBV6-5 and TRBJ2-1; the D gene is possibly TRBD2 (5 bases). The CDR3 sequence is CAGSGMRDEQFF. Written as DNA, the CDR3 is TGTGCCGGGTCTGGAATGAGGGATGAGCAGTTCTTC.